This T cell receptor beta chain derives from a study of blood T cell repertoires in COVID-19. Across the whole study: Acute and convalescent COVID-19 samples came from the United States, Italy and Spain. PBMCs, B-cell-depleted T cells, or T cells were the source of the cDNA or gDNA that made up the material.

In the authors' workflow: For nucleated cells, counts were estimated from reference gene primer amplification. Sequencing was performed with immunoSEQ multiplex PCR; in TCRdb, only in-frame clones are kept and a portion is missing. The V and J calls and clone size were taken over from that table, and D and trimming were inferred from the DNA. The sample includes more than 45,000 clones, approximately 86% of them seen just once. CDR1 LGHDT and CDR2 YNNKEL come from the germline V gene (reference sequence). The CDR3 is 16 residues long. After removal of 4 bases from V and 6 bases from J, the junction contained 11 bases not matched to a gene.

The source material was peripheral blood. V usage is TRBV3-1 (or the pseudogene TRBV3-2) and J usage is TRBJ2-5; TRBD2 agrees at 10 bases. This sequence originates from a man aged 40-55 years with acute or convalescent COVID-19. Written as DNA, the CDR3 is TGTGCCAGCAGCCTTGGAGAGGCTAGCGGGAGAAAGACCCAGTACTTC. This translates into CASSLGEASGRKTQYF.